This TCR beta chain appears in the sequencing data of a study of T-cell memory formation after mild COVID-19. Overall study: Clusters were largely donor specific.

5'RACE primed at constant segments yielded TCR alpha and TCR beta cDNA libraries bearing sample barcodes and UMIs. One entry per CDR3 protein, called by TCRdb with MiXCR from the 5' RACE reads. The table includes a few hundred thousand distinct CDR3 sequences, about 27% detected once. Study-wide findings and caveats: Cross-reactive memory seemingly joined, as some responding clones were found in pre-infection memory. The second-wave clones peaking on day 37 were not confirmed as SARS-CoV-2-specific.

Trimming cost V 4 bases and J 4 bases, with 6 bases left between them. The CDR3 runs to 12 residues. Germline V gene data show CDR1 as SGHTA and CDR2 as FQGNSA. This clonotype was recorded at least ten times. Its antigen is not known. The clonotype comes from an adult woman who had mild COVID-19 (a few samples of this study predate the infection). Cell type and time point are not known. Specimen: PBMCs or a T cell subset sorted from them (not recorded which). The rearrangement links TRBV7-2 to TRBJ2-3; no clear D gene. In nucleotides, the CDR3 is TGTGCCAGCAGCTCATTGGCAGATACGCAGTATTTT. Translation gives CASSSLADTQYF.